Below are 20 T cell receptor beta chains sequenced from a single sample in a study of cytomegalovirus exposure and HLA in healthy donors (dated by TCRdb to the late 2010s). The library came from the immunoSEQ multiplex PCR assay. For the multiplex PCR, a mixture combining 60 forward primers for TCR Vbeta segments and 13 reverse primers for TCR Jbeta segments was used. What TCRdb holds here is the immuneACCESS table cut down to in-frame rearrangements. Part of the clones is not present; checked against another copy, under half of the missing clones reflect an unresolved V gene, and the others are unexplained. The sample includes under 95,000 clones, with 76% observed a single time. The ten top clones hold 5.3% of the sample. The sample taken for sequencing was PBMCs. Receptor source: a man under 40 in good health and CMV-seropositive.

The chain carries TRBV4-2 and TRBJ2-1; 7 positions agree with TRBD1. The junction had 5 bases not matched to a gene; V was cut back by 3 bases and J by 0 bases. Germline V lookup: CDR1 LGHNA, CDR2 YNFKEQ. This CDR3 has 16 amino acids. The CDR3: CASSQHTGVSYNEQFF. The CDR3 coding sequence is TGTGCCAGCAGCCAGCACACAGGGGTCTCCTACAATGAGCAGTTCTTC.

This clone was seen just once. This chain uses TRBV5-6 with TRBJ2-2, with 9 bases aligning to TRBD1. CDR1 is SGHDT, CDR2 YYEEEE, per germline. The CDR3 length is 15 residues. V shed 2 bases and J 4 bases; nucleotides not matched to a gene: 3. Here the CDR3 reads CASSLGTGSTGELFF. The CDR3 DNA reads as TGTGCCAGCAGCTTAGGGACAGGGAGCACCGGGGAGCTGTTTTTT. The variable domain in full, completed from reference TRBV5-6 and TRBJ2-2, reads DAGVTQSPTHLIKTRGQQVTLRCSPKSGHDTVSWYQQALGQGPQFIFQYYEEEERQRGNFPDRFSGHQFPNYSSELNVNALLLGDSALYLCASSLGTGSTGELFFGEGSRLTVL.

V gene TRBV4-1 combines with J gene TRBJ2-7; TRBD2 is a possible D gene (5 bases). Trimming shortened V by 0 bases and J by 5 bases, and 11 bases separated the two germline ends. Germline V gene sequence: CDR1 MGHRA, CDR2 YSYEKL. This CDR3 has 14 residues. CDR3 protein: CASSQDPGSDEQYF. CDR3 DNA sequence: TGCGCCAGCAGCCAAGATCCGGGGTCCGACGAGCAGTACTTC.

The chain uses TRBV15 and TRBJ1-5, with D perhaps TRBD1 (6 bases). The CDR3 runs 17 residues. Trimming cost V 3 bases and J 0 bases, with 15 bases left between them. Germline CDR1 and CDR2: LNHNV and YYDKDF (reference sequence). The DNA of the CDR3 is TGTGCCACCAGCAGGGACACAGGGTCCAATAGCAATCAGCCCCAGCATTTT. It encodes CATSRDTGSNSNQPQHF. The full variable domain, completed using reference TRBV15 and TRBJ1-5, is DAMVIQNPRYQVTQFGKPVTLSCSQTLNHNVMYWYQQKSSQAPKLLFHYYDKDFNNEADTPDNFQSRRPNTSFCFLDIRSPGLGDTAMYLCATSRDTGSNSNQPQHFGDGTRLSIL.

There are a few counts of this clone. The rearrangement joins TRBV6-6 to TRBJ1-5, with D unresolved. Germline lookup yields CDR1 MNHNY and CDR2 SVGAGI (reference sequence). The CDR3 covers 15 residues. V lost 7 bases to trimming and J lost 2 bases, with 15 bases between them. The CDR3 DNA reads TGTGCCAGCACGGAAGTGGACGGGGGCAATCAGCCCCAGCATTTT. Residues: CASTEVDGGNQPQHF.

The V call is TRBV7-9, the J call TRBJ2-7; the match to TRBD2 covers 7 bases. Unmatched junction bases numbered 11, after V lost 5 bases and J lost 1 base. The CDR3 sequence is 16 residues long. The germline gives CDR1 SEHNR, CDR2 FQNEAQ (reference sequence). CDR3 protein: CASSSVGEGGSYEQYV. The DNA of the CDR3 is TGTGCCAGCAGCAGCGTGGGGGAGGGAGGGTCCTACGAGCAGTACGTC.

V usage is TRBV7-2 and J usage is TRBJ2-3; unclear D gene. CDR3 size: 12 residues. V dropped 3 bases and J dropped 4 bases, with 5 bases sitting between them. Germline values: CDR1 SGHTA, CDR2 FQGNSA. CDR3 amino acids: CASSFFADTQYF. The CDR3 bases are TGTGCCAGCAGCTTCTTCGCAGATACGCAGTATTTT.

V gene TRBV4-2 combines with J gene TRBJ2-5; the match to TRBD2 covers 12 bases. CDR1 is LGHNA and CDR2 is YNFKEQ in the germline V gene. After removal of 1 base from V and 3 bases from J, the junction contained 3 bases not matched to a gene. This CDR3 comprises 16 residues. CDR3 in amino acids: CASSQGSSGREETQYF. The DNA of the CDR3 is TGTGCCAGCAGCCAAGGGTCTAGCGGGAGGGAAGAGACCCAGTACTTC.

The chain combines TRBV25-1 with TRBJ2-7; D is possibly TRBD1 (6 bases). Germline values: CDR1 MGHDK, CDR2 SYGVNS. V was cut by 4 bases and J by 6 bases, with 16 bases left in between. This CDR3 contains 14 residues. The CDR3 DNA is TGTGCCAGCAGTGTTTCCCAGGGGTTTGGCGAGCAGTACTTC. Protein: CASSVSQGFGEQYF.

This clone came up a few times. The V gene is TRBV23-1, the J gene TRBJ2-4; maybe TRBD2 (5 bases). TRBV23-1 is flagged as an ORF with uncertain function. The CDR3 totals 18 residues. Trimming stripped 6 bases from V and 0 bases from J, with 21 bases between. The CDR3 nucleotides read TGCGCCAGCAGAGCCCCATACTTGAGGGTCCTAGCCAAAAACATTCAGTACTTC. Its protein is CASRAPYLRVLAKNIQYF.

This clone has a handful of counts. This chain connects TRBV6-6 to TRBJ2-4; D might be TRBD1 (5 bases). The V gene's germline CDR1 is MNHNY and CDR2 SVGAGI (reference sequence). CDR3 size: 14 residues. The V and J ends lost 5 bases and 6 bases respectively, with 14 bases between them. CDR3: CASSNIDRGNIQYF. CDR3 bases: TGTGCCAGCAGTAACATCGACAGAGGAAACATTCAGTACTTC.

CDR3 coding DNA: TGCAGCGAATGGAGACAGGGATACAATGAGCAGTTCTTC. Amino acid sequence: CSEWRQGYNEQFF. The chain carries TRBV29-1 and TRBJ2-1, with 7 bases lining up with TRBD1. The CDR3 length is 13 residues. From germline, CDR1 is SQVTM and CDR2 ANQGSEA. J lost 4 bases, V lost 7 bases, and 7 bases had no gene match.

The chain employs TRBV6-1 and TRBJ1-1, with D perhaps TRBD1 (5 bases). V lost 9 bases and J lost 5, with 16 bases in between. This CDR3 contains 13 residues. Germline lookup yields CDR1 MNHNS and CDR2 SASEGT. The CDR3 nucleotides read TGTGCCAGTCGTGAGGAGGGGTTGACTGAAGCTTTCTTT. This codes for CASREEGLTEAFF.

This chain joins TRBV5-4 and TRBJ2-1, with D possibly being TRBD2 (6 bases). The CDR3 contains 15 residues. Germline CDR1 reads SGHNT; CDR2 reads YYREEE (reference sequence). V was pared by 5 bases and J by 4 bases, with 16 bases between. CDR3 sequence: CASSSGDRGYNEQFF. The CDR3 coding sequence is TGTGCCAGCAGTTCCGGGGACCGGGGGTACAATGAGCAGTTCTTC. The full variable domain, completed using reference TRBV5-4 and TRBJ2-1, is ETGVTQSPTHLIKTRGQQVTLRCSSQSGHNTVSWYQQALGQGPQFIFQYYREEENGRGNFPPRFSGLQFPNYSSELNVNALELDDSALYLCASSSGDRGYNEQFFGPGTRLTVL.

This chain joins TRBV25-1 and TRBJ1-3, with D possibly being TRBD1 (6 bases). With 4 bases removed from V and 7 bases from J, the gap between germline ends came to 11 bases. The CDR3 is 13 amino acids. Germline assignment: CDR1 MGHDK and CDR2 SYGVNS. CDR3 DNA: TGTGCCAGCAGTGCCCCGGGGGGCAACACCATATATTTT. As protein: CASSAPGGNTIYF.

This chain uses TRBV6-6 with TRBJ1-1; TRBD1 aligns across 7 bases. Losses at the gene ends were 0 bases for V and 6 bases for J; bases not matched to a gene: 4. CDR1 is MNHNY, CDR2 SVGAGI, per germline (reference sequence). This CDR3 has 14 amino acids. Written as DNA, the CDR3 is TGTGCCAGCAGTTACTCGGAGGGGGCTTCTGAAGCTTTCTTT. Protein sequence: CASSYSEGASEAFF.

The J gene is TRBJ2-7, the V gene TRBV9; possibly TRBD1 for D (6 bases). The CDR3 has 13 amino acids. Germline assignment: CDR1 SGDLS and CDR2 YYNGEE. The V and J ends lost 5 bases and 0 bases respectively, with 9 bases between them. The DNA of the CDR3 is TGTGCCAGCAGTACAGGGAGCTCCTACGAGCAGTACTTC. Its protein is CASSTGSSYEQYF. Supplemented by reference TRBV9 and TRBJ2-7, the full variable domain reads DSGVTQTPKHLITATGQRVTLRCSPRSGDLSVYWYQQSLDQGLQFLIQYYNGEERAKGNILERFSAQQFPDLHSELNLSSLELGDSALYFCASSTGSSYEQYFGPGTRLTVT.

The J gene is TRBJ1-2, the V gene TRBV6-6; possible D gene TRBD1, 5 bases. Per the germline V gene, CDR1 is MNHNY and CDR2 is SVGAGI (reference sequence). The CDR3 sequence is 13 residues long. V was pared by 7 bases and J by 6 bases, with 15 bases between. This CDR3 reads CASTDRTPDGYTF. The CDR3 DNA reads TGTGCCAGCACCGACCGGACACCCGATGGCTACACCTTC.

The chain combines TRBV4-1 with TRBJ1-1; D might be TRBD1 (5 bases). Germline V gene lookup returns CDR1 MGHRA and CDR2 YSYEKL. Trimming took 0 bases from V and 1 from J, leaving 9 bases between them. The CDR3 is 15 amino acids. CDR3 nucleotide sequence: TGCGCCAGCAGCCAAGAGGGGCCCAGGAACACTGAAGCTTTCTTT. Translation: CASSQEGPRNTEAFF.

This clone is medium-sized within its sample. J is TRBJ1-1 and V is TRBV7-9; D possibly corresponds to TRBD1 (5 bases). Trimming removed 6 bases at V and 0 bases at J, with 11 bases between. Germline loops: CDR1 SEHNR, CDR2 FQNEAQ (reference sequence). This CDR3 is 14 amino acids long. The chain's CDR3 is CASSSGIMNTEAFF. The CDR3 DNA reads TGTGCCAGCAGTTCAGGGATCATGAACACTGAAGCTTTCTTT.